These 30 T cell receptor beta chains originate from one sample sequenced in a study of lung T cells in sarcoidosis with Löfgren's syndrome. One entry per CDR3 protein results from TCRdb running MiXCR on the reads. The table lists some 65,000 distinct CDR3 sequences, about 20% of them singletons. The sequenced material came from CD4+ T cells from PBMCs. All receptors come from a human donor with sarcoidosis (Löfgren's syndrome or another form), or a control subject (not recorded which).

This clonotype was found many times. The chain has TRBV2 and TRBJ1-5; no clear D. Germline V gene sequence: CDR1 SNHLY, CDR2 FYNNEI. This CDR3 is built from 15 residues. Trimming shortened V by 1 base and J by 3 bases, and 10 bases separated the two germline ends. CDR3 amino acids: CASSEEAGVNQPQHF. The CDR3 DNA reads as TGTGCCAGCAGTGAAGAGGCAGGCGTCAATCAGCCCCAGCATTTT. Together with reference TRBV2 and TRBJ1-5, the CDR3 gives the full variable domain: EPEVTQTPSHQVTQMGQEVILRCVPISNHLYFYWYRQILGQKVEFLVSFYNNEISEKSEIFDDQFSVERPDGSNFTLKIRSTKLEDSAMYFCASSEEAGVNQPQHFGDGTRLSIL.

There are a few counts of this clonotype. The genes are TRBV28 and TRBJ2-2; possible D gene TRBD1, 6 bases. Germline assignment: CDR1 MDHEN and CDR2 SYDVKM. This CDR3 comprises 15 residues. With 3 bases removed from V and 5 bases from J, the gap between germline ends came to 13 bases. CDR3 sequence (DNA): TGTGCCAGCAGTTTCGCAGGGGTTAGGACCGGGGAGCTGTTTTTT. It codes for CASSFAGVRTGELFF.

With regard to this clonotype: One base away lies a much larger clone, so this may be a sequencing read error. The chain uses TRBV20-1 and TRBJ2-1; 7 nucleotides align to TRBD1. Trimming removed 1 base from V and 6 bases from J; junction bases left unmatched: 3. This CDR3 has 13 residues. The germline V gene encodes CDR1 DFQATT and CDR2 SNEGSKA (reference sequence). Here the CDR3 DNA reads TGCAGTGCTAGAGGGCACAGGGGCAATGAGCAGTTCTTC. This encodes CSARGHRGNEQFF.

The sample holds many counts of this clonotype. The chain links TRBV6-1 to TRBJ1-5, with D hard to call. CDR3 length: 13 residues. Trimming pared 6 bases from V and 4 bases from J, leaving 10 bases between. Germline CDR1 is MNHNS and CDR2 is SASEGT. CDR3 in amino acids: CASRRTANQPQHF. CDR3 nucleotide sequence: TGTGCCAGCAGGCGGACGGCGAATCAGCCCCAGCATTTT.

Of note for this clonotype: A much larger clonotype is one base distant, so this may be a read error. DNA of the CDR3: TGTGCCAGCAGTTTATTCTTAATGAGCACTGAAGCTTTCTTT. The encoded protein is CASSLFLMSTEAFF. This rearrangement joins TRBV28 to TRBJ1-1; no clear D gene. The CDR3 length is 14 residues. Germline CDR1 is MDHEN and CDR2 is SYDVKM. V lost 1 base to trimming and J lost 4 bases, with 10 bases between them.

V usage is TRBV24-1 and J usage is TRBJ1-4; D possibly corresponds to TRBD1 (6 bases). Germline V gene data show CDR1 as KGHDR and CDR2 as SFDVKD. The CDR3 sequence is 15 residues long. V was shortened by 3 bases and J by 8 bases, with 15 bases between the two germline ends. The CDR3 region has the DNA TGTGCCACCAGTGATGCGACAGGACCGGGAGAAAAACTGTTTTTT. It yields the protein CATSDATGPGEKLFF.

This chain uses TRBV5-1 with TRBJ2-1; possible D gene TRBD2, 5 bases. The CDR3 spans 18 residues. Deletions cut 3 bases from V and 1 base from J, with 20 bases between. Germline CDR1 SGHRS, CDR2 YFSETQ. CDR3 DNA sequence: TGCGCCAGCAGCTACTACCCGTCCAGCGGCGGGTCCTACAATGAGCAGTTCTTC. It codes for CASSYYPSSGGSYNEQFF.

The chain combines TRBV12-3 or TRBV12-4 with TRBJ1-1, with D perhaps TRBD1 (5 bases). The CDR3 loop spans 15 amino acids. The germline V and J ends were trimmed by 6 bases and 0 bases, with 14 bases remaining between them. The CDR3 bases are TGTGCCAGCAGCCCCTTTCAGGGAATGAACACTGAAGCTTTCTTT. It yields the protein CASSPFQGMNTEAFF.

This clonotype was counted only a few times. The chain combines TRBV24-1 with TRBJ2-1; D gene uncertain. Trimming left V 7 bases short and J 6 bases short, with 12 bases between. Germline CDR1 is KGHDR and CDR2 is SFDVKD. CDR3 size: 13 residues. The CDR3 loop reads CATRGPVRNEQFF. The CDR3, as DNA: TGTGCCACCAGGGGCCCAGTACGCAATGAGCAGTTCTTC.

A note on this clonotype: A much larger clone differs by one base, so this may be a read error. This sequence joins TRBV7-9 and TRBJ1-1; maybe TRBD1 (5 bases). Deletions cut 7 bases from V and 6 bases from J, with 18 bases between. The CDR3 is 14 amino acids. Germline CDR1 SEHNR, CDR2 FQNEAQ (reference sequence). The CDR3 region has the DNA TGTGCCAGCAATATGTATTCCGGGACCCCTGAAGCTTTCTTT. Translated: CASNMYSGTPEAFF. Looking up the rest from reference TRBV7-9 and TRBJ1-1 gives the full variable domain: DTGVSQNPRHKITKRGQNVTFRCDPISEHNRLYWYRQTLGQGPEFLTYFQNEAQLEKSRLLSDRFSAERPKGSFSTLEIQRTEQGDSAMYLCASNMYSGTPEAFFGQGTRLTVV.

This clonotype occurred many times. The chain combines TRBV20-1 with TRBJ2-1; D not certain. The V end was cut by 2 bases, the J end by 4 bases, with 6 bases between. CDR3 size: 12 residues. Germline assignment: CDR1 DFQATT and CDR2 SNEGSKA (reference sequence). The CDR3 reads CSARQEYNEQFF. CDR3 DNA: TGCAGTGCTAGACAGGAATACAATGAGCAGTTCTTC.

This clonotype was seen at least ten times. This chain connects TRBV28 to TRBJ2-7; 7 bases match TRBD1. Trimming removed 2 bases from V and 5 bases from J; junction bases left unmatched: 6. CDR1 and CDR2 (germline): MDHEN, SYDVKM. This CDR3 has 14 amino acids. The CDR3 DNA reads TGTGCCAGCAGTTTACAGGGGGTAGGGGACGAGCAGTACTTC. Protein: CASSLQGVGDEQYF.

Only a few counts were recorded for this clonotype. The V call is TRBV7-9, the J call TRBJ1-6; 7 bases are a match to TRBD1. The ends lost 6 bases at V and 8 bases at J; junction bases unmatched: 7. The length of the CDR3 is 14 residues. Looked up from germline, CDR1 is SEHNR and CDR2 is FQNEAQ (reference sequence). In nucleotides, the CDR3 is TGTGCCAGCAGGACCGACAGGGCGGATTCACCCCTCCACTTT. Residues: CASRTDRADSPLHF.

The V and J genes are TRBV10-3 and TRBJ2-7, with D perhaps matching TRBD1 or TRBD2 (5 bases each). The length of the CDR3 is 12 residues. V was shortened by 2 bases and J by 6 bases, with 8 bases between the two germline ends. Germline lookup yields CDR1 ENHRY and CDR2 SYGVKD. The CDR3 reads CAISEGTPEQYF. The CDR3 nucleotides read TGTGCCATCAGTGAGGGGACCCCCGAGCAGTACTTC.

This clonotype was picked up many times. V and J are TRBV6-1 and TRBJ1-5; D may be TRBD1 (5 bases). Germline V gives CDR1 MNHNS, CDR2 SASEGT. Trimming pared 8 bases from V and 7 bases from J, leaving 18 bases between. The CDR3 covers 14 residues. CDR3 bases: TGTGCCAGCGAGTTATTGAGGGCAGGGCAGCCCCAGCATTTT. Translated: CASELLRAGQPQHF.

There are a few counts of this clonotype. The chain has TRBV29-1 and TRBJ1-2; 9 bases map to TRBD1. The CDR3 is 14 amino acids. With 3 bases clipped from V and 8 bases from J, the junction kept 10 bases outside the gene matches. Germline V gene lookup returns CDR1 SQVTM and CDR2 ANQGSEA. CDR3 region: CSVDHPGQGQGYTF. In DNA form, the CDR3 reads TGCAGCGTTGACCACCCGGGACAGGGACAGGGCTACACCTTC.

To note about this clonotype: A much larger clone differs from this one at a single base, so this may be a read error. The CDR3 nucleotides read TGTGCCAGCAGCTCAGTGAGCAATCAGCCCCAGCATTTT. Its translation is CASSSVSNQPQHF. V gene TRBV7-2 combines with J gene TRBJ1-5; D ambiguous. CDR1 SGHTA and CDR2 FQGNSA come from the germline V gene. The CDR3 is 13 residues long. V shed 4 bases and J shed 1 base, with 5 bases lying between them.

Many counts were recorded for this clonotype. The chain combines TRBV6-2 or TRBV6-3 with TRBJ2-7, with 12 bases matching TRBD2. Per germline, CDR1 MNHEY and CDR2 SVGEGT. J gave up 4 bases and V 6 bases, and 7 bases lay outside the gene matches. CDR3 length: 15 amino acids. CDR3 nucleotide sequence: TGTGCCAGCAGGCCCCGGACTAGCGGGAAATACGAGCAGTACTTC. It is translated as CASRPRTSGKYEQYF.

This clonotype was found many times. This chain uses TRBV6-1 with TRBJ1-5; D may be TRBD1 (6 bases). V lost 5 bases and J 7 bases, leaving 12 bases between the germline ends. Germline loops: CDR1 MNHNS, CDR2 SASEGT. This CDR3 is 13 amino acids long. The CDR3 DNA follows: TGTGCCAGCAGTTGGGTAGGGGGGCAGCCCCAGCATTTT. It specifies CASSWVGGQPQHF.

This clonotype was counted many times. The rearrangement joins TRBV20-1 to TRBJ2-1; D is possibly TRBD1 (6 bases). Germline CDR1 DFQATT, CDR2 SNEGSKA (reference sequence). The V and J ends lost 3 bases and 1 base respectively, with 7 bases between them. The CDR3 sequence is 13 residues long. CDR3: CSARRGSYNEQFF. The CDR3 region has the DNA TGCAGTGCTAGGAGGGGGTCCTACAATGAGCAGTTCTTC.

This clonotype was found a few times. The chain links TRBV28 to TRBJ2-7; 7 nucleotides align to TRBD2. Germline V lookup: CDR1 MDHEN, CDR2 SYDVKM. The CDR3 spans 18 residues. J was trimmed by 2 bases and V by 7 bases; bases with no gene match: 20. CDR3 in DNA: TGTGCCAGCACCACCGGGGGGATGGCCGCAGGTAGTACCTACGAGCAGTACGTC. The encoded protein is CASTTGGMAAGSTYEQYV.

This clonotype occurred many times. The chain combines TRBV6-1 with TRBJ2-1; 11 bases are a match to TRBD1. Trimming removed 5 bases from V and 3 bases from J; junction bases left unmatched: 3. CDR1 and CDR2 (germline): MNHNS, SASEGT. The CDR3 consists of 15 residues. The CDR3 spells CASSRTGGDYNEQFF. The CDR3 DNA reads as TGTGCCAGCAGTAGGACAGGGGGCGACTACAATGAGCAGTTCTTC.

As regards this clonotype: Germline is not matched at one junction end, which may reflect a read error. The chain carries TRBV11-2 and TRBJ1-1, with D possibly being TRBD1 (5 bases). CDR1 is SGHAT, CDR2 FQNNGV, per germline. The CDR3 extends over 16 amino acids. The CDR3 DNA reads TGCGCCAGCAGCTTAGTGGCAGGGCTCCAGAACACTGAAGCTTTCTTT. The encoded protein is CASSLVAGLQNTEAFF. Full variable domain (rest looked up from reference TRBV11-2 and TRBJ1-1): EAGVAQSPRYKIIEKRQSVAFWCNPISGHATLYWYQQILGQGPKLLIQFQNNGVVDDSQLPKDRFSAERLKGVDSTLKIQPAKLEDSAVYLCASSLVAGLQNTEAFFGQGTRLTVV.

This clonotype has ten or more counts. The rearrangement joins TRBV12-3 or TRBV12-4 to TRBJ2-3; D possibly corresponds to TRBD2 (6 bases). Trimming cost V 6 bases and J 0 bases, with 13 bases left between them. The CDR3 extends over 15 amino acids. The DNA for the CDR3 is TGTGCCAGCAGCCGTAATAGCGGAAGCACAGATACGCAGTATTTT. Its translation: CASSRNSGSTDTQYF.

This chain joins TRBV18 and TRBJ2-6; perhaps TRBD1 as D (5 bases). The CDR3 runs to 15 residues. Germline values: CDR1 KGHSH, CDR2 LQKENI. V gave up 6 bases and J gave up 1 base, with 10 bases separating them. For the CDR3, the DNA is TGTGCCAGCTCGCAGCAGGGATCTGGGGCCAACGTCCTGACTTTC. Protein sequence: CASSQQGSGANVLTF.

This clonotype has at least ten counts. The chain couples TRBV20-1 to TRBJ1-4, with TRBD1 matching 7 bases. This CDR3 comprises 14 residues. V dropped 2 bases and J dropped 4; count of bases not matched to a gene: 4. Germline CDR1 DFQATT, CDR2 SNEGSKA (reference sequence). The CDR3 protein is CSARRGQLNEKLFF. The CDR3 bases are TGCAGTGCTAGAAGGGGGCAGCTTAATGAAAAACTGTTTTTT.

This clonotype was recorded many times. Here the CDR3 DNA reads TGCAGTGCTAGGGTCCCCGGGGGCCTGAATACGCAGTATTTT. The encoded protein is CSARVPGGLNTQYF. The chain is built from TRBV20-1 and TRBJ2-3; D possibly uses TRBD1 or TRBD2 (6 bases each). This CDR3 comprises 14 residues. Between the trimmed V and J ends, which lost 3 bases and 7 bases, there was a span of 17 bases. The germline gives CDR1 DFQATT, CDR2 SNEGSKA (reference sequence).

V gene TRBV19 combines with J gene TRBJ2-7; 10 positions agree with TRBD2. Trimming took 4 bases from V and 6 from J; bases not matched to a gene: 12. Germline CDR1 and CDR2: LNHDA and SQIVND (reference sequence). The length of the CDR3 is 16 residues. The CDR3 sequence is CASSTLLRLAGAEQYF. CDR3 bases: TGTGCCAGTAGTACGTTACTCCGTCTAGCGGGAGCCGAGCAGTACTTC.

The V call is TRBV3-1, the J call TRBJ1-5; D remains unclear. Germline CDR1 LGHDT, CDR2 YNNKEL (reference sequence). This CDR3 spans 15 amino acids. V lost 4 bases to trimming and J lost 6 bases, with 16 bases between them. Written as DNA, the CDR3 is TGTGCCAGCAGCCGGACGTCAGATGCGAGTCAGCCCCAGCATTTT. Amino acids: CASSRTSDASQPQHF.

This clonotype was counted ten times or more. The chain joins TRBV28 to TRBJ2-3; D might be TRBD1 (6 bases). V shed 6 bases and J shed 2 bases, with 12 bases lying between them. Germline loops: CDR1 MDHEN, CDR2 SYDVKM. This CDR3 spans 14 amino acids. The CDR3 reads CASRKDSLTDTQYF. The CDR3 DNA reads as TGTGCCAGCAGGAAGGACAGCCTCACAGATACGCAGTATTTT.